This is a list of T cell receptor beta chains from one sample in a study of metastatic and nonmetastatic thyroid tumors. TCRdb re-called the PCR reads via MiXCR. The sample lists tens of thousands of clones, less than 30% occurring once. Sequencing was performed on blood. The receptors stem from a female donor with papillary thyroid cancer or a benign thyroid nodule (not recorded which). Some clones in this sample may be carry-over from other donors' samples. Both conserved end residues are part of each CDR3.

v_gene	len	j_gene	CDR3aa
TRBV6-2/TRBV6-3	14	TRBJ1-1	CASTIGGANTEAFF
TRBV3-1	15	TRBJ2-7	CASSQWGPTSYEQYF
TRBV11-3	17	TRBJ2-5	CASSLGGLAGVQETQYF
TRBV10-1	13	TRBJ2-2	CASGTGKVGELFF
TRBV5-1	14	TRBJ2-7	CASSLSDQAYEQYF
TRBV6-5	14	TRBJ2-7	CASSYGDSSYEQYF
TRBV15	14	TRBJ2-5	CATSRQGVIETQYF
TRBV15	13	TRBJ2-3	CATGASGQDTQYF
TRBV15	19	TRBJ2-7	CATSRDLYRLGQVNYEQYF
TRBV25-1	15	TRBJ1-6	CASSASDTSNSPLHF
TRBV10-3	15	TRBJ2-1	CAIRAGTGSYNEQFF
TRBV6-6	15	TRBJ1-4	CASSYSRRSGEKLFF
TRBV14	12	TRBJ1-1	CASSQVSTEAFF
TRBV19	15	TRBJ1-5	CASSRVVDPNQPQHF
TRBV28	13	TRBJ1-2	CASRTGGNYGYTF
TRBV9	11	TRBJ1-2	CASSVNYGYTF
TRBV27	9	TRBJ2-7	CASLLEQYF
TRBV13	14	TRBJ2-7	CASSPGQGGYEQYF
TRBV7-2	13	TRBJ2-7	CASSPAGPYEQYF
TRBV18	15	TRBJ2-1	CASSQSGRSVNEQFF
TRBV2	14	TRBJ1-5	CASTTGHSRQPQHF
TRBV6-1	16	TRBJ2-7	CASSEGASGPLNEQYF
TRBV19	15	TRBJ2-1	CASSIPARLSGEQFF
TRBV30	12	TRBJ2-6	CAWNSGANVLTF
TRBV6-6	14	TRBJ2-4	CASSYASAKNIQYF
TRBV28	16	TRBJ2-3	CASSFLSAGRADTQYF
TRBV4-1	14	TRBJ1-1	CASSHDDRNTEAFF
TRBV12-3/TRBV12-4	14	TRBJ2-7	CASSLGGEFYEQYF
TRBV11-2	16	TRBJ1-1	CASSPRLGAWDTEAFF
TRBV9	16	TRBJ1-2	CASSLPRQGANYGYTF
TRBV20-1	13	TRBJ2-7	CSATRQGRYEQYF
TRBV24-1	14	TRBJ1-5	CATSDSYQRQPQHF
TRBV3-1	17	TRBJ1-2	CASSHSKRGQGIYGYTF
TRBV7-8	15	TRBJ1-2	CASSLMGGQAGGYTF
TRBV15	13	TRBJ2-1	CATSPPWGGEQFF
TRBV12-3/TRBV12-4	14	TRBJ1-1	CASSSGTGTTEAFF
TRBV28	13	TRBJ1-4	CASRSGINEKLFF
TRBV28	16	TRBJ1-5	CASSPPDPYSNQPQHF
TRBV28	15	TRBJ2-5	CASSPPLGDTKTQYF
TRBV15	15	TRBJ1-3	CATSRDLGQQNTIYF